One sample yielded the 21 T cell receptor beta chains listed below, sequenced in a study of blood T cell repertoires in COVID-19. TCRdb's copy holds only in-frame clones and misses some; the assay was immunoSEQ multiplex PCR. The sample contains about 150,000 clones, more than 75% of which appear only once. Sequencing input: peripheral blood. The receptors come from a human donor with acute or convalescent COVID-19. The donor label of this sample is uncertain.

CDR3 sequence reads: CASSLGLGGGAGNEQFF. The CDR3 DNA reads as TGCGCCAGCAGCTTGGGCTTAGGCGGGGGGGCCGGAAATGAGCAGTTCTTC. This chain links TRBV5-1 with TRBJ2-1; TRBD2 matches at 9 bases. CDR3 length: 17 residues. With V trimmed by 0 bases and J by 7 bases, 11 bases remained unmatched. Germline CDR1 is SGHRS and CDR2 is YFSETQ. Full variable domain (outside the CDR3, taken from reference TRBV5-1 and TRBJ2-1): KAGVTQTPRYLIKTRGQQVTLSCSPISGHRSVSWYQQTPGQGLQFLFEYFSETQRNKGNFPGRFSGRQFSNSRSEMNVSTLELGDSALYLCASSLGLGGGAGNEQFFGPGTRLTVL.

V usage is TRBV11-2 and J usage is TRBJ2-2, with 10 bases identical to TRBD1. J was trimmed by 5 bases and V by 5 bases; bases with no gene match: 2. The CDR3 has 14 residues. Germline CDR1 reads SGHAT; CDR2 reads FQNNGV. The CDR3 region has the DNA TGTGCCAGCAGCCAGGGACAGGGGACCGGGGAGCTGTTTTTT. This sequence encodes CASSQGQGTGELFF.

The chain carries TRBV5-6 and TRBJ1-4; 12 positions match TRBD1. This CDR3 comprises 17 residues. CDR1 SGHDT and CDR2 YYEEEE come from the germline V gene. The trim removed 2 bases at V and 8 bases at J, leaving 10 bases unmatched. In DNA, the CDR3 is TGTGCCAGCAGCTTAGCGGGACAGGGGGCGCTCGGGGAAAAACTGTTTTTT. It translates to CASSLAGQGALGEKLFF.

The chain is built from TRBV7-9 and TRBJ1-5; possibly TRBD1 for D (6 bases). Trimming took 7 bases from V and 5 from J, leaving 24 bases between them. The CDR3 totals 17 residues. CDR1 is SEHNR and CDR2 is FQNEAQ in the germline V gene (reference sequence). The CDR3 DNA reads TGTGCCAGCAACCCCTTACCCCGACAGGTATCTGATCAGCCCCAGCATTTT. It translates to CASNPLPRQVSDQPQHF.

CDR3 nucleotide sequence: TGTGCCAGCAGTGAATTCGGGGAAAAACTGTTTTTT. Translation: CASSEFGEKLFF. This rearrangement joins TRBV6-1 to TRBJ1-4; D gene unclear. Germline V gives CDR1 MNHNS, CDR2 SASEGT. The CDR3 contains 12 residues. Deletions cut 2 bases from V and 8 bases from J, with 6 bases between.

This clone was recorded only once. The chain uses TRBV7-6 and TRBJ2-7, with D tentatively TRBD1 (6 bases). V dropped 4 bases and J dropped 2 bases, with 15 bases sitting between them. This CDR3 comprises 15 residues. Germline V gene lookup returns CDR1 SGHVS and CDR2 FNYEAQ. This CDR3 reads CASSSRQGSAYEQYF. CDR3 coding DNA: TGTGCCAGCAGCTCTCGTCAGGGGAGCGCCTACGAGCAGTACTTC.

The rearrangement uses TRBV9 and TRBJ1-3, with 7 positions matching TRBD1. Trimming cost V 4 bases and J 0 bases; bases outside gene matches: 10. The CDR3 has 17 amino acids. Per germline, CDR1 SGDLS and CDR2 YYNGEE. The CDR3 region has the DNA TGTGCCAGCAGCTCTCGACAGGGTATTAACTCTGGAAACACCATATATTTT. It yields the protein CASSSRQGINSGNTIYF.

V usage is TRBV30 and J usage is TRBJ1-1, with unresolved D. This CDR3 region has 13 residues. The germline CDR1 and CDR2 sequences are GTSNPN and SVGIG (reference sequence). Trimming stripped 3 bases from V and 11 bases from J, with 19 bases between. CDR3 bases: TGTGCCTGGAGCCCCTGGGGAGTACTGGGGGCTTTCTTT. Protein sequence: CAWSPWGVLGAFF.

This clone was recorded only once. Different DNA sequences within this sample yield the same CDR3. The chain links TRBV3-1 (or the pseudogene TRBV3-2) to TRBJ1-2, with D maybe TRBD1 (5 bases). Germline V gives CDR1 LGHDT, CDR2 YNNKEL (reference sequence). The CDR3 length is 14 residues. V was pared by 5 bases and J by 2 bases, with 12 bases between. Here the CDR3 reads CASSFRGGNYGYTF. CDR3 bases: TGTGCCAGCAGCTTCCGGGGGGGGAACTATGGCTACACCTTC.

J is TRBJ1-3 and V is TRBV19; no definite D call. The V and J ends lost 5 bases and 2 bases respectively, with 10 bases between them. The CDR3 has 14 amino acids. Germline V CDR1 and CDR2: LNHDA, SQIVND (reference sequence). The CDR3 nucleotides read TGTGCCAGTAGTGGCGGGGAAGCTGGAAACACCATATATTTT. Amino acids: CASSGGEAGNTIYF.

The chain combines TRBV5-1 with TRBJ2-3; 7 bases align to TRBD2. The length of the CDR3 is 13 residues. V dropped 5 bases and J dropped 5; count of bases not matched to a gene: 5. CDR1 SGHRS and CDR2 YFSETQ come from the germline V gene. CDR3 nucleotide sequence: TGCGCCAGCAGGTCAAGCGGGGTAGATACGCAGTATTTT. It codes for CASRSSGVDTQYF.

In nucleotides, the CDR3 is TGCGCCAGCAGCGCGCGACAGGGTGGTTACGAGCAGTACTTC. Translated, it gives CASSARQGGYEQYF. This chain connects TRBV5-1 to TRBJ2-7, with TRBD1 identical over 7 bases. V gave up 4 bases and J gave up 4 bases; unmatched junction bases: 8. Per the germline V gene, CDR1 is SGHRS and CDR2 is YFSETQ. This CDR3 has 14 amino acids.

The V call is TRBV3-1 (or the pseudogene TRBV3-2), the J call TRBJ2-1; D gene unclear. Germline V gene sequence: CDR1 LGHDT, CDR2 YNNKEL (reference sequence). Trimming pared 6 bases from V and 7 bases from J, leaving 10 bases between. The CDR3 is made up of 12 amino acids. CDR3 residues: CASSLTANEQFF. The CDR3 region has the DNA TGTGCCAGCAGTCTAACCGCGAATGAGCAGTTCTTC.

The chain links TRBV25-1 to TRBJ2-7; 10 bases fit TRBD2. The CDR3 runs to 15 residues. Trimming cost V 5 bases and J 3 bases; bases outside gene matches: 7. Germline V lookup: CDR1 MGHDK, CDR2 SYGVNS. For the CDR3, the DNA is TGTGCCAGCAGTAGCGGGGGGGCGATTGGCTACGAGCAGTACTTC. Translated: CASSSGGAIGYEQYF.

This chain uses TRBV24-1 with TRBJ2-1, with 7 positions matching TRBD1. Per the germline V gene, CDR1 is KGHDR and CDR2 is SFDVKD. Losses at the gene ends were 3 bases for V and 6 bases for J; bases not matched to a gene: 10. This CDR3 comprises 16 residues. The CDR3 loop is CATSDVGAGGGNEQFF. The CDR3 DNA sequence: TGTGCCACCAGTGATGTCGGGGCAGGGGGTGGCAATGAGCAGTTCTTC.

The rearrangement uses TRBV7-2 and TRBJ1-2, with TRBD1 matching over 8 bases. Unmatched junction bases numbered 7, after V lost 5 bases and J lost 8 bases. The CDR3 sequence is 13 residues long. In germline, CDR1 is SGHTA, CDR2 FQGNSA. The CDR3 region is CASSRDRGAGYTF. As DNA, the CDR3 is TGTGCCAGCAGCCGAGACAGGGGAGCGGGCTACACCTTC.

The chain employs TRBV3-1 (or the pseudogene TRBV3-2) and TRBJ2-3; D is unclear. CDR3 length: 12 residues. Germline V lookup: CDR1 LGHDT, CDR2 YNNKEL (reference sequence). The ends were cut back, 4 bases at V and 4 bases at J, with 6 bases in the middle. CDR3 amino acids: CASSLGPDTQYF. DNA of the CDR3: TGTGCCAGCAGCCTGGGCCCAGATACGCAGTATTTT.

The CDR3 DNA is TGTGCCAGCAGCGGGGGACAGGGCTGGAACACTGAAGCTTTCTTT. As protein: CASSGGQGWNTEAFF. The chain links TRBV9 to TRBJ1-1; TRBD1 aligns across 9 bases. The CDR3 has 15 amino acids. The V and J ends lost 3 bases and 1 base, in that order; junction bases with no gene match: 4. The germline CDR1 and CDR2 sequences are SGDLS and YYNGEE. The whole variable domain, remainder taken from reference TRBV9 and TRBJ1-1, is DSGVTQTPKHLITATGQRVTLRCSPRSGDLSVYWYQQSLDQGLQFLIQYYNGEERAKGNILERFSAQQFPDLHSELNLSSLELGDSALYFCASSGGQGWNTEAFFGQGTRLTVV.

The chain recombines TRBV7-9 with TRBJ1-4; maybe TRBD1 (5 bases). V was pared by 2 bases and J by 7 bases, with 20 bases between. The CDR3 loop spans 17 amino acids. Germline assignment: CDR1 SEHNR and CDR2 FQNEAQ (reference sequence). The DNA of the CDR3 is TGTGCCAGCAGCTTAAGGGGTGCGGGCGTCGGGGGTGAAAAACTGTTTTTT. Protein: CASSLRGAGVGGEKLFF.

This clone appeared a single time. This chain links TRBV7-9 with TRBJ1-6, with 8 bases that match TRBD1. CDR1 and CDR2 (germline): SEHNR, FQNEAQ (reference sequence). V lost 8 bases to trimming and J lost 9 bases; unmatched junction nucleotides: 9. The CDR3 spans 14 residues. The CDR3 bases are TGTGCCAGCGGCACTCAGGGGGCTGGTTCACCCCTCCACTTT. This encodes CASGTQGAGSPLHF.

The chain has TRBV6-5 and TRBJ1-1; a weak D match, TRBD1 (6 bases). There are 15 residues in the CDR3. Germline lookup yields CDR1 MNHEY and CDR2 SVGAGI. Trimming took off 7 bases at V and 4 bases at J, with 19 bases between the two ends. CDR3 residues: CASTQGGVGITEAFF. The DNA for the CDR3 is TGTGCCAGCACCCAAGGGGGAGTAGGAATCACTGAAGCTTTCTTT.